This entry is about one TCR beta chain. Its matching antigen is unknown. V was cut by 3 bases and J by 9 bases, with 9 bases left in between. Germline assignment: CDR1 MDHEN and CDR2 SYDVKM. The CDR3 spans 12 residues. The primer mix had 60 Vbeta and 13 Jbeta primers. The assay was immunoSEQ multiplex PCR, and TCRdb's table has in-frame clones only and misses some. Here the sample spans around 170,000 clones, roughly 76% being singletons. This specimen comes from a study of cytomegalovirus exposure and HLA in healthy donors. As for the study in general: Earlier findings included more than 95 million unique TCR beta sequences obtained from about 180 million T cells.

General study results and limits: The authors later linked a missense DCLRE1C variant to TCR beta V- and J-gene trimming. Excluded: some indistinguishable V segments such as TRBV6-2 and TRBV6-3.

This chain uses TRBV28 with TRBJ2-1, with D maybe TRBD2 (5 bases). This clonotype was sampled from a man aged 40-49 years in good health and CMV-seropositive. Sequenced sample: PBMCs. This CDR3 reads CASSLVGVEQFF. The DNA for the CDR3 is TGTGCCAGCAGTTTGGTCGGGGTTGAGCAGTTCTTC.